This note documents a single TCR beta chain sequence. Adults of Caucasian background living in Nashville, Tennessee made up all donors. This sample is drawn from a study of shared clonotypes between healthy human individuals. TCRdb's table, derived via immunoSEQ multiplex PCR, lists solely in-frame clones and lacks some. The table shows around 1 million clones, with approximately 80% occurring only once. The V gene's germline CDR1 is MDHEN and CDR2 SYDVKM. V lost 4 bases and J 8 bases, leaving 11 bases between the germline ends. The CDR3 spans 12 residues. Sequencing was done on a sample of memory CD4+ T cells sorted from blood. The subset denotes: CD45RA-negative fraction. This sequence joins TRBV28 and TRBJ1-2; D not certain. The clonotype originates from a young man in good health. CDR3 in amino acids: CASSSSVWGYTF. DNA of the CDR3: TGTGCCAGCAGTTCCTCAGTGTGGGGCTACACCTTC.